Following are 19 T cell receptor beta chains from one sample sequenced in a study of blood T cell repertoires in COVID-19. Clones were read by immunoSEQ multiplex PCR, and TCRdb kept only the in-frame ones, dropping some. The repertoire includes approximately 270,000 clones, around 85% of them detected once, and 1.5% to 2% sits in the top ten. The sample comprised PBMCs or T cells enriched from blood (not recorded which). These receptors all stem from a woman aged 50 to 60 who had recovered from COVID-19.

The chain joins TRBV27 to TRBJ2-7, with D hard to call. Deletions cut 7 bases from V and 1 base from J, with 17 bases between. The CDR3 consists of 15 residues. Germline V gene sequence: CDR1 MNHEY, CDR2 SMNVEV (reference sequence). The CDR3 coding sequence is TGTGCCAGCAAAAAGTCCCGGGTCCCGTCCTACGAGCAGTACTTC. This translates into CASKKSRVPSYEQYF.

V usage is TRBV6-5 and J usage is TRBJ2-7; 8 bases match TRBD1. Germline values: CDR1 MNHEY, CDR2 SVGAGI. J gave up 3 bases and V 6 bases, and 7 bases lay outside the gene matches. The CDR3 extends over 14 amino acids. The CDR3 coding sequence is TGTGCCAGCAGCTACGGACAGGGACTCTACGAGCAGTACTTC. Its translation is CASSYGQGLYEQYF.

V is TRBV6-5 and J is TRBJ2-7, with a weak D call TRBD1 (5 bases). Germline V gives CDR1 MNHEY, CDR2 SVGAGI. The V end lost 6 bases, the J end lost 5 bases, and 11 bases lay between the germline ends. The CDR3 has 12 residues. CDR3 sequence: CASRTVGHEQYF. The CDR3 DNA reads TGTGCCAGCAGGACTGTGGGGCACGAGCAGTACTTC.

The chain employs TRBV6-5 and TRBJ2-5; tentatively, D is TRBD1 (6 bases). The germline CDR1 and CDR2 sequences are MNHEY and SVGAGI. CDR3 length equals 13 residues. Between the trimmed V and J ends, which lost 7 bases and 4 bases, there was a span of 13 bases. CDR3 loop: CASKQGPAETQYF. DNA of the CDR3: TGTGCCAGCAAACAGGGACCGGCAGAGACCCAGTACTTC.

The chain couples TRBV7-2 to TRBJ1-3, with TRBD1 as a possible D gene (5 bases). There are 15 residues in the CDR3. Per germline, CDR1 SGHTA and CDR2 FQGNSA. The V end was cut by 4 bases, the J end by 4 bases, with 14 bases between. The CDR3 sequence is CASSSAGHLGNTIYF. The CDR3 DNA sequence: TGTGCCAGCAGCTCGGCAGGGCACTTGGGAAACACCATATATTTT.

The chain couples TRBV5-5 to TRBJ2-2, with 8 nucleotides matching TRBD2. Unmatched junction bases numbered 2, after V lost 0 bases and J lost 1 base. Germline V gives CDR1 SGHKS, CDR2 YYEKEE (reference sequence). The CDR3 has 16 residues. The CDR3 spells CASSLGLAGNTGELFF. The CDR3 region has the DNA TGTGCCAGCAGCTTGGGTCTAGCGGGGAACACCGGGGAGCTGTTTTTT.

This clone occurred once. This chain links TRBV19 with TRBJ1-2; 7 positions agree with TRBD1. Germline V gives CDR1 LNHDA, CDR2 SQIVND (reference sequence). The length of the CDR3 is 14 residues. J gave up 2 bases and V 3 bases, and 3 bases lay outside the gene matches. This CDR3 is CASSITGVNYGYTF. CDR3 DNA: TGTGCCAGTAGTATTACAGGGGTAAACTATGGCTACACCTTC.

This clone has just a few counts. The CDR3 sequence: CASSFSGGYTEAFF. The CDR3 DNA reads TGTGCCAGCAGTTTCTCCGGAGGATACACTGAAGCTTTCTTT. The V gene is TRBV28, the J gene TRBJ1-1, with unresolved D. This CDR3 region has 14 residues. Deletions cut 3 bases from V and 3 bases from J, with 11 bases between. Germline V CDR1 and CDR2: MDHEN, SYDVKM.

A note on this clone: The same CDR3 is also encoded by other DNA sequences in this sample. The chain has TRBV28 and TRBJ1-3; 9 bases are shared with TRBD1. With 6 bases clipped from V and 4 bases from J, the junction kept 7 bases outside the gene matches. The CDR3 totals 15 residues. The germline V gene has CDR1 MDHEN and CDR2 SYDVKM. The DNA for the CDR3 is TGTGCCAGCAGAGAGACAGGGGGAAGCGGAAACACCATATATTTT. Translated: CASRETGGSGNTIYF.

CDR3 amino acids: CASSWLGEATGYTF. For the CDR3, the DNA is TGCGCCAGCAGCTGGTTGGGGGAGGCGACAGGCTACACCTTC. The chain combines TRBV4-1 with TRBJ1-2; a possible D gene is TRBD1 (5 bases). Trimming removed 5 bases at V and 8 bases at J, with 18 bases between. Germline assignment: CDR1 MGHRA and CDR2 YSYEKL. There are 14 residues in the CDR3.

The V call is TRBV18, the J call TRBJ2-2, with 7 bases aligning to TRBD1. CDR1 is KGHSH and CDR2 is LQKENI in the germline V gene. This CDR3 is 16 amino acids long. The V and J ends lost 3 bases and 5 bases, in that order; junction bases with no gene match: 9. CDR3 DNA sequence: TGTGCCAGCTCACCCCCGACAGGGAGAGAAACCGGGGAGCTGTTTTTT. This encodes CASSPPTGRETGELFF.

CDR3: CASSSTGTRSSPLHF. Written as DNA, the CDR3 is TGTGCCAGCAGCTCAACCGGGACACGGAGTTCACCCCTCCACTTT. V is TRBV7-6 and J is TRBJ1-6; maybe TRBD1 (6 bases). V was clipped by 4 bases and J by 9 bases, with 16 bases between them. In germline, CDR1 is SGHVS, CDR2 FNYEAQ. This CDR3 comprises 15 residues.

CDR3 DNA sequence: TGCGCCAGCAGTCCCACTGGGGGCGGGAGTCACACCGGGGAGCTGTTTTTT. This gives the protein CASSPTGGGSHTGELFF. The chain combines TRBV23-1 with TRBJ2-2; D is possibly TRBD2 (7 bases). TRBV23-1 is labeled an ORF, and its function is uncertain. V was shortened by 4 bases and J by 3 bases, with 18 bases between the two germline ends. CDR3 length: 17 residues.

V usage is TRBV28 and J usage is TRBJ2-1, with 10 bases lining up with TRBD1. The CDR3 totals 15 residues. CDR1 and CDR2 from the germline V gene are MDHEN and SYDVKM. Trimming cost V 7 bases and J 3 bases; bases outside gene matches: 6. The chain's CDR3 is CASNYRDRGYNEQFF. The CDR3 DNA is TGTGCCAGCAATTACCGGGACAGGGGCTACAATGAGCAGTTCTTC.

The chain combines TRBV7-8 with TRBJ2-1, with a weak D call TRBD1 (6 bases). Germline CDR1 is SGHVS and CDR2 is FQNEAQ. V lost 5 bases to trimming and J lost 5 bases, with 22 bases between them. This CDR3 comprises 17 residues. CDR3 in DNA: TGTGCCAGCAGCATCAAGAGTGGAGTGGGGGCTCACAATGAGCAGTTCTTC. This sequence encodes CASSIKSGVGAHNEQFF.

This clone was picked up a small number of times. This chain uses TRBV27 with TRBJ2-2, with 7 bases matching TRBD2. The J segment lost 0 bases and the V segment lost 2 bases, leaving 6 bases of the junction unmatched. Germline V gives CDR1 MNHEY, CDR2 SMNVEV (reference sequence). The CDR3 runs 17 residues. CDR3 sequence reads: CASSLRGEVTNTGELFF. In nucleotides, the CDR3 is TGTGCCAGCAGTTTACGGGGGGAGGTTACGAACACCGGGGAGCTGTTTTTT.

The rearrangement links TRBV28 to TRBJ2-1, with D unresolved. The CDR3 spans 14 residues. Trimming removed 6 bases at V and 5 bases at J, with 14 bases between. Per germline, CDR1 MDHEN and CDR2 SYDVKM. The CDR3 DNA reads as TGTGCCAGCAGGCAAACGGGTCGAAACAATGAGCAGTTCTTC. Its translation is CASRQTGRNNEQFF.

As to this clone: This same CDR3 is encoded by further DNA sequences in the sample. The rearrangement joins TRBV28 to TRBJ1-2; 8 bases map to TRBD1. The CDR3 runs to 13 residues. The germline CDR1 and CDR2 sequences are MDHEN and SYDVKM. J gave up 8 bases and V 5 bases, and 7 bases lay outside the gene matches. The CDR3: CASSLGQGGGYTF. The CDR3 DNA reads TGTGCCAGCAGTCTCGGACAGGGAGGGGGCTACACCTTC.

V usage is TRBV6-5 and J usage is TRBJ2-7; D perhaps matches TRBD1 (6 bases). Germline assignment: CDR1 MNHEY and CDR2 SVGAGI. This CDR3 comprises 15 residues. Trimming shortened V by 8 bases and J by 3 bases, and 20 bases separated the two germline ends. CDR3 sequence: CASQRSGDGIYEQYF. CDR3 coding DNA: TGTGCCAGCCAAAGGTCAGGGGACGGGATCTACGAGCAGTACTTC.